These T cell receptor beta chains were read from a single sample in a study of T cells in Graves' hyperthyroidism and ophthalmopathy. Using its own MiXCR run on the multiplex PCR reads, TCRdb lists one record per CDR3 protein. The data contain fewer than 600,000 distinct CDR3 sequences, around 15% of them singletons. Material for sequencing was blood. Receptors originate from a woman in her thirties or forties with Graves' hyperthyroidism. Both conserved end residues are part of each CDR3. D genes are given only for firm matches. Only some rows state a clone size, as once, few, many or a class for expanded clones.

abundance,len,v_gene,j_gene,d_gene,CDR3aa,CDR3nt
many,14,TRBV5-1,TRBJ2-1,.,CASSLEGPYNEQFF,TGCGCCAGCAGCTTGGAAGGGCCATACAATGAGCAGTTCTTC
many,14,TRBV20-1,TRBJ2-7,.,CSASQPGTSGEQYF,TGCAGTGCTTCCCAGCCAGGGACAAGCGGCGAGCAGTACTTC
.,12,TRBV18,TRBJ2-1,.,CASSPNRAEQFF,TGTGCCAGCTCACCGAACAGGGCTGAGCAGTTCTTC
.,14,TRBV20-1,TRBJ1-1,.,CSASGQSRGTEAFF,TGCAGTGCTAGTGGACAGTCCCGGGGTACTGAAGCTTTCTTT
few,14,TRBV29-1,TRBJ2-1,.,CSATPGTSYNEQFF,TGCAGCGCTACCCCTGGGACTTCGTACAATGAGCAGTTCTTC
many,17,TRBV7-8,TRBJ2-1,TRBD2,CASSLAPPGTTYNEQFF,TGTGCCAGCAGCTTAGCACCACCCGGGACTACATACAATGAGCAGTTCTTC
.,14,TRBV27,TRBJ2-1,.,CASSGYRRYNERFF,TGTGCCAGCAGTGGATACAGGCGGTACAATGAGCGGTTCTTC
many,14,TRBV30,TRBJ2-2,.,CAWKAGINTGELFF,TGTGCCTGGAAGGCAGGGATTAACACCGGGGAGCTGTTTTTT
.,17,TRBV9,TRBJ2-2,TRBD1,CASSVSTGTGNTGELFF,TGTGCCAGCAGCGTATCCACCGGGACAGGGAACACCGGGGAGCTGTTTTTT
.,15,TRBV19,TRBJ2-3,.,CASSIRRGRTDTQYF,TGTGCCAGTAGTATCCGCAGGGGACGAACAGATACGCAGTATTTT
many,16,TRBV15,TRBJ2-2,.,CATSSLRGTNTGELFF,TGTGCCACCAGCTCGCTACGGGGGACGAACACCGGGGAGCTGTTTTTT